This TCR beta chain was captured by sequencing in a study of blood T cell repertoires in COVID-19. Study summary: Both acute and convalescent COVID-19 samples were obtained from the United States, Italy and Spain.

Data came from immunoSEQ multiplex PCR; TCRdb stores just in-frame clones and leaves some out. The sample consists of 15,000 to 20,000 clones, approximately 85% of them appearing once. CDR1 SQVTM and CDR2 ANQGSEA come from the germline V gene. The CDR3 loop spans 15 amino acids. The trim removed 4 bases at V and 2 bases at J, leaving 5 bases unmatched. This clonotype was sampled from a man aged 80 or over with acute or convalescent COVID-19. This sequence joins TRBV29-1 and TRBJ2-6; 7 positions match TRBD1. The sequenced material came from peripheral blood. CDR3 sequence: CSVGGTGAGANVLTF. The CDR3, as DNA: TGCAGCGTTGGGGGAACAGGGGCTGGGGCCAACGTCCTGACTTTC.